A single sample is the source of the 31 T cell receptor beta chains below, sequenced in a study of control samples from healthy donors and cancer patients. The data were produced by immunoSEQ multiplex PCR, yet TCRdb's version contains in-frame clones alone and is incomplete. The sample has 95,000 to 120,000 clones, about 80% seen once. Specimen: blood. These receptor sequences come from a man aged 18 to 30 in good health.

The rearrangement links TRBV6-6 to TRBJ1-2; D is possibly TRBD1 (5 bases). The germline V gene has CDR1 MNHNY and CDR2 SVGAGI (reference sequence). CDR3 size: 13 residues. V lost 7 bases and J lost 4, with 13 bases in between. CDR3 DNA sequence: TGTGCCAGCACCGAATACGACAGCTATGGCTACACCTTC. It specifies CASTEYDSYGYTF.

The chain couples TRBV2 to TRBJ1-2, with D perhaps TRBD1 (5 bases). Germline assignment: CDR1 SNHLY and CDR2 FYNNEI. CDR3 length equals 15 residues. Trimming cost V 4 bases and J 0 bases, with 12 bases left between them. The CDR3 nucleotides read TGTGCCAGCAGTGTATGGGGCCCAGCTAACTATGGCTACACCTTC. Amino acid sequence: CASSVWGPANYGYTF.

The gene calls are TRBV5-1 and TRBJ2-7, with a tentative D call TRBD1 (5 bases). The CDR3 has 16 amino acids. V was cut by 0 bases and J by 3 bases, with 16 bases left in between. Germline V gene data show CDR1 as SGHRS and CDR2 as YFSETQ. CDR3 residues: CASSLEGSGNGYEQYF. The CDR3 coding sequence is TGCGCCAGCAGCTTGGAAGGGTCAGGGAACGGCTACGAGCAGTACTTC.

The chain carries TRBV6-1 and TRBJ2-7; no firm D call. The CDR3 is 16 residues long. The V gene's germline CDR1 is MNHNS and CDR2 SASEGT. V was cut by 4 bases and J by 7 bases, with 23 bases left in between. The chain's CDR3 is CASSGRGSNRAGEQYV. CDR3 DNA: TGTGCCAGCAGTGGACGTGGATCTAACAGAGCCGGTGAGCAGTACGTC.

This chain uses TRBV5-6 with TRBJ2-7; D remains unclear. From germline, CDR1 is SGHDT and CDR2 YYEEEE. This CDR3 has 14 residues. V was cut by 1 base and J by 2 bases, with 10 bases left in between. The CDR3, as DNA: TGTGCCAGCAGCTTGAGTGGACGGACCTACGAGCAGTACTTC. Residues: CASSLSGRTYEQYF.

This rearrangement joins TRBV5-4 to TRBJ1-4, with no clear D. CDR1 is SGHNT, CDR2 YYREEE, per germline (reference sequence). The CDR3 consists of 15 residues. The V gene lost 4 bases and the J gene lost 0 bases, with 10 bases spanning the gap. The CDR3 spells CASSPSAATNEKLFF. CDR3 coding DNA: TGTGCCAGCAGCCCCTCCGCTGCAACTAATGAAAAACTGTTTTTT.

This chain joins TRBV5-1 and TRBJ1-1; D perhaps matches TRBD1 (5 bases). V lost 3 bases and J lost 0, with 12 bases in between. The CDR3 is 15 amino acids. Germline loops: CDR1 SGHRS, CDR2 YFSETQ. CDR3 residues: CASSSQGGVNTEAFF. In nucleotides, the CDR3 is TGCGCCAGCAGCTCCCAGGGAGGAGTGAACACTGAAGCTTTCTTT.

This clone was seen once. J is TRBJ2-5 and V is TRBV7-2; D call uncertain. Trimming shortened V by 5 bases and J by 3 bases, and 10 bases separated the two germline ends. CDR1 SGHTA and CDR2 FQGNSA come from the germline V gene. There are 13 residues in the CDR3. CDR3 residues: CASSLFAEETQYF. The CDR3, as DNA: TGTGCCAGCAGCCTCTTCGCAGAAGAGACCCAGTACTTC. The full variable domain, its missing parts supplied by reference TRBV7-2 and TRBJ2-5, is GAGVSQSPSNKVTEKGKDVELRCDPISGHTALYWYRQSLGQGLEFLIYFQGNSAPDKSGLPSDRFSAERTGGSVSTLTIQRTQQEDSAVYLCASSLFAEETQYFGPGTRLLVL.

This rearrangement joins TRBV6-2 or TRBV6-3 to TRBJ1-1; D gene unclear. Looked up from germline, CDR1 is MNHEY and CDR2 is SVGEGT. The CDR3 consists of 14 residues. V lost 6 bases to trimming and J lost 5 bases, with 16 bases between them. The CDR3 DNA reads TGTGCCAGCAGCTCCAATAACCTGGGGACTGAAGCTTTCTTT. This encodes CASSSNNLGTEAFF.

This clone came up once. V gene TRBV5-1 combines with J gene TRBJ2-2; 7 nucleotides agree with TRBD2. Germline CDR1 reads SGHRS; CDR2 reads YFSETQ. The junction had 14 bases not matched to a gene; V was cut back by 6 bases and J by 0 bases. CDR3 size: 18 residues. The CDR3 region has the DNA TGCGCCAGCACGCCCGGGACTACCCCGGGAGCGAACACCGGGGAGCTGTTTTTT. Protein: CASTPGTTPGANTGELFF.

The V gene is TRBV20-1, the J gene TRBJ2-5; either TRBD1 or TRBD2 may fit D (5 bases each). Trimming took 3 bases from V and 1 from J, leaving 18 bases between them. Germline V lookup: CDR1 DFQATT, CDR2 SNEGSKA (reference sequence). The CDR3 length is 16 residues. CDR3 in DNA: TGCAGTGCTAGTCCACCACCCTGGGGGTCCCAAGAGACCCAGTACTTC. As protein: CSASPPPWGSQETQYF.

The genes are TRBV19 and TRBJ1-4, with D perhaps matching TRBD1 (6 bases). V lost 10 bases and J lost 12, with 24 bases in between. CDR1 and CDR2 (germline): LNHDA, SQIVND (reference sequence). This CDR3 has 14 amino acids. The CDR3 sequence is CATKPGTRRSELFF. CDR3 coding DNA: TGTGCCACTAAACCCGGGACACGACGCTCGGAACTGTTTTTT.

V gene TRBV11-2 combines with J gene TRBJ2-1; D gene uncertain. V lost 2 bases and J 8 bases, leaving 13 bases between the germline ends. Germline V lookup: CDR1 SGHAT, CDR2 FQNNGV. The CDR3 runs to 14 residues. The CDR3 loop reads CASSLPGWKHEQFF. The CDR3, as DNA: TGTGCCAGCAGCTTACCCGGGTGGAAGCATGAGCAGTTCTTC.

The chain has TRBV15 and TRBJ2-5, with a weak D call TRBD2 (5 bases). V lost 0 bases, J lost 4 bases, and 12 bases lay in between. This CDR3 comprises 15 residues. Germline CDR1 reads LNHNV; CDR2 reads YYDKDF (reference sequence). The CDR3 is CATSRDSGEGETQYF. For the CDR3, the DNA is TGTGCCACCAGCAGAGACAGCGGTGAAGGAGAGACCCAGTACTTC. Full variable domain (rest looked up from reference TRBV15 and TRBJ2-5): DAMVIQNPRYQVTQFGKPVTLSCSQTLNHNVMYWYQQKSSQAPKLLFHYYDKDFNNEADTPDNFQSRRPNTSFCFLDIRSPGLGDTAMYLCATSRDSGEGETQYFGPGTRLLVL.

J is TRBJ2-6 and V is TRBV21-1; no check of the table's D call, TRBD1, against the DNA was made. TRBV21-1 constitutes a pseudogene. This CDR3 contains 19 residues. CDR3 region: CASSKMGQVGISGANVLTF. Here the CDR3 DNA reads TGTGCCAGCAGCAAAATGGGGCAAGTGGGGATCTCTGGGGCCAACGTCCTGACTTTC.

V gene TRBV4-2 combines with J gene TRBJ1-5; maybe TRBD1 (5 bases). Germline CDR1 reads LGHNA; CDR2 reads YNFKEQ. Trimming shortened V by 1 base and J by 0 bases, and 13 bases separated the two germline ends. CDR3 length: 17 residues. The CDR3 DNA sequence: TGTGCCAGCAGCCAAGTCGGGGCCCGCAGTAGCAATCAGCCCCAGCATTTT. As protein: CASSQVGARSSNQPQHF.

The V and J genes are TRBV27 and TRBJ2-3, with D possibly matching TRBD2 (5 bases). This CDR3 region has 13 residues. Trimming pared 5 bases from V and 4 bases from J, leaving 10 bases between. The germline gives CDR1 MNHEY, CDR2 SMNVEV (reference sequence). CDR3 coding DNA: TGTGCCAGCAGTGCGGTGAGGGCAGATACGCAGTATTTT. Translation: CASSAVRADTQYF.

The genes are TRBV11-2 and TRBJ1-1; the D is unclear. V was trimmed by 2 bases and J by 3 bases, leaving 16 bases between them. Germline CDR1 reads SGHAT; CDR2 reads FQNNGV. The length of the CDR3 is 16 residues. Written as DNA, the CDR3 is TGTGCCAGCAGCTTATTCCCCGGACGGCGATACACTGAAGCTTTCTTT. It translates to CASSLFPGRRYTEAFF. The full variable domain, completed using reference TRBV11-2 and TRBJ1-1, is EAGVAQSPRYKIIEKRQSVAFWCNPISGHATLYWYQQILGQGPKLLIQFQNNGVVDDSQLPKDRFSAERLKGVDSTLKIQPAKLEDSAVYLCASSLFPGRRYTEAFFGQGTRLTVV.

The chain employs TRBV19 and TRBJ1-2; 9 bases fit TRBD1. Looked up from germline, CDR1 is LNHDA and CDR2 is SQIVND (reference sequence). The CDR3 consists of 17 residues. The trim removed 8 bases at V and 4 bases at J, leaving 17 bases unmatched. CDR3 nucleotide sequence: TGTGCCAGTCATGGCGGGTCGGGACAGGGCCTCCTCTATGGCTACACCTTC. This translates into CASHGGSGQGLLYGYTF.

CDR3 in amino acids: CASSWAGGRDTEAFF. As DNA, the CDR3 is TGCGCCAGCAGCTGGGCTGGGGGTAGGGACACTGAAGCTTTCTTT. The chain has TRBV10-2 and TRBJ1-1; D is perhaps TRBD1 (5 bases). The CDR3 is 15 amino acids. V was trimmed by 6 bases and J by 3 bases, leaving 17 bases between them. Germline CDR1 and CDR2: WSHSY and SAAADI.

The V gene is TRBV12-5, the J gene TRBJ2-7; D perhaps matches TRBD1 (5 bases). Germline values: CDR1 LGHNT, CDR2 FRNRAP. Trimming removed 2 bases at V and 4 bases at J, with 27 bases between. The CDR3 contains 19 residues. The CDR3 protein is CASGLPTLGLTDEGYEQYF. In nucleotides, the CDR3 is TGTGCTAGTGGTTTGCCCACCCTAGGCCTGACAGATGAAGGATACGAGCAGTACTTC.

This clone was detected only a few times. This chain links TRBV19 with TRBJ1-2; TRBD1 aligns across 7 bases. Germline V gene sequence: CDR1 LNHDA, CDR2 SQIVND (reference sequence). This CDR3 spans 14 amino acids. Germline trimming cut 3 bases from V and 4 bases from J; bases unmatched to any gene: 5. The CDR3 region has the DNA TGTGCCAGTAGTATTAGGGACAGCGTCTATGGCTACACCTTC. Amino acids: CASSIRDSVYGYTF.

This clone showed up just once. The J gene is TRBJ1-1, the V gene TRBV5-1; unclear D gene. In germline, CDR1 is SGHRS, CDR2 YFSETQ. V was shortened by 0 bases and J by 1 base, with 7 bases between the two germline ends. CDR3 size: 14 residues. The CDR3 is CASSLGQRNTEAFF. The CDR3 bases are TGCGCCAGCAGCTTGGGGCAACGGAACACTGAAGCTTTCTTT.

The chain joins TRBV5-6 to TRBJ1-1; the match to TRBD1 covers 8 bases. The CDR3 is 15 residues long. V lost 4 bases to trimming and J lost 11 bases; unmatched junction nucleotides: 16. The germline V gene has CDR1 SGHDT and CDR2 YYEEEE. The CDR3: CASSPDSTGVYPAFF. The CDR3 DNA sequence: TGTGCCAGCAGCCCCGATTCGACAGGGGTATATCCGGCTTTCTTT.

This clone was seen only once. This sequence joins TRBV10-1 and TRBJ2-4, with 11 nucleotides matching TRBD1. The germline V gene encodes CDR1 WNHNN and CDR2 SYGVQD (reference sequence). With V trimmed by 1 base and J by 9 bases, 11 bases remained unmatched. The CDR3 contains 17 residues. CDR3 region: CASSEFQWGDRGIIQYF. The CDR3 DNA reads TGCGCCAGCAGTGAGTTCCAGTGGGGGGACAGGGGGATCATTCAGTACTTC.

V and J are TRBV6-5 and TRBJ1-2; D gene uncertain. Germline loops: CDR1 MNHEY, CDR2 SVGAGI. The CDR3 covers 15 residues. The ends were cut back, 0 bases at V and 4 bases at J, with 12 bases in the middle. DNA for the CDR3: TGTGCCAGCAGTTACTCGATTTTAGGTCTCTATGGCTACACCTTC. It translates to CASSYSILGLYGYTF.

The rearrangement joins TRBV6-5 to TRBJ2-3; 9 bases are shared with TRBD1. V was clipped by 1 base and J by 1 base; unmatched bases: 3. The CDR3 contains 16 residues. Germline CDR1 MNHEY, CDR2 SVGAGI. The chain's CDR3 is CASSYYWDRGTDTQYF. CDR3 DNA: TGTGCCAGCAGTTACTATTGGGACAGGGGCACAGATACGCAGTATTTT.

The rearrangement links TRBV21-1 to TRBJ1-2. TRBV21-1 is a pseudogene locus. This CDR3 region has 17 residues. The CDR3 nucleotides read TGTGCCAGCAGCAAATTAGTCGCGTCTTCCAAGATCTATGGCTACACCTTC. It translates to CASSKLVASSKIYGYTF.

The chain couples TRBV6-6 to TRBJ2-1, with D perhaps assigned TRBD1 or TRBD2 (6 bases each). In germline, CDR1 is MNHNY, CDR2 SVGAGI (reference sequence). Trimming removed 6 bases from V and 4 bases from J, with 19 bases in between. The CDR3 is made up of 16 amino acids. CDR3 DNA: TGTGCCAGCAGCCCGAGGGGGGCGGGGCCATACAATGAGCAGTTCTTC. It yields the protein CASSPRGAGPYNEQFF.

The CDR3 reads CASSLLVGTGERGTEAFF. The CDR3 DNA sequence: TGCGCCAGCAGCTTACTGGTGGGGACAGGGGAACGGGGGACTGAAGCTTTCTTT. V gene TRBV5-1 combines with J gene TRBJ1-1, with 10 positions matching TRBD1. The CDR3 sequence is 18 residues long. Germline CDR1 reads SGHRS; CDR2 reads YFSETQ. Unmatched junction bases numbered 15, after V lost 2 bases and J lost 5 bases.

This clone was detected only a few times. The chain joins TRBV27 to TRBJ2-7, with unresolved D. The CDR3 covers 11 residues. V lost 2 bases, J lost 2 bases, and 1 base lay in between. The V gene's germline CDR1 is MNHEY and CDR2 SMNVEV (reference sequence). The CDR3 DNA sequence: TGTGCCAGCAGTTTAGCCTACGAGCAGTACGTC. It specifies CASSLAYEQYV.